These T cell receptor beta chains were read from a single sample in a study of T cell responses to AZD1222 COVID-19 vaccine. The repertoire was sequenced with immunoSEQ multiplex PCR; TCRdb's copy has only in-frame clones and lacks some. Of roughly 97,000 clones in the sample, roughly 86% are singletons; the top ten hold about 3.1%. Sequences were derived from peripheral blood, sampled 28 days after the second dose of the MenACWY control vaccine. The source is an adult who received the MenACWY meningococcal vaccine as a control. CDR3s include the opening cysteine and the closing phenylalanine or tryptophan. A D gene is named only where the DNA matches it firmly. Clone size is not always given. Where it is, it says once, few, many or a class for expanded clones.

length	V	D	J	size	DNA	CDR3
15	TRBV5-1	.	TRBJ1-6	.	TGCGCCAGCAGCCCCCTTGAGTACAGCCAATCACCCCTCCACTTT	CASSPLEYSQSPLHF
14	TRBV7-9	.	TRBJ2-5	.	TGTGCCAGCAGCTTAGGGACAGAGCAAGAGACCCAGTACTTC	CASSLGTEQETQYF
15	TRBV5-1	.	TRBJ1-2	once	TGCGCCAGCAGCTCCCCCTCGGGGGGACACTATGGCTACACCTTC	CASSSPSGGHYGYTF
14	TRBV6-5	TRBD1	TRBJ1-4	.	TGTGCCAGCAGCCAGGTAGGGGGCGAGGAAAAACTGTTTTTT	CASSQVGGEEKLFF
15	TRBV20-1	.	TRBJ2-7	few	TGCAGTGCTAGTTCAGGACAGATAAGCTCCTACGAGCAGTACTTC	CSASSGQISSYEQYF
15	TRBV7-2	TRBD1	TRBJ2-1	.	TGTGCCATTACCGGGACAGGGGGGCTCTACAATGAGCAGTTCTTC	CAITGTGGLYNEQFF
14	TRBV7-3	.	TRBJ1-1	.	TGTGCCAGCAGACAGGAGGGCAGGAACACTGAAGCTTTCTTT	CASRQEGRNTEAFF
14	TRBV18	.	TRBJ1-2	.	TGTGCCAGCTCACCGTACAGGGACGACTATGGCTACACCTTC	CASSPYRDDYGYTF
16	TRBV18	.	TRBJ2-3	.	TGTGCCAGCTCACCACGCGATCGTCTTAGCACAGATACGCAGTATTTT	CASSPRDRLSTDTQYF
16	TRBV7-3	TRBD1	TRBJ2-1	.	TGTGCCAGCAGCATATCAGGGGGCTCCTCCTACAATGAGCAGTTCTTC	CASSISGGSSYNEQFF
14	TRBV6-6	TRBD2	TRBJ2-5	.	TGTGCCAGCAGTCAGGGAGGGCGACAAGAGACCCAGTACTTC	CASSQGGRQETQYF